This section outlines one T cell receptor (beta chain) sequence together with its context. Its antigen is unknown. The sample holds no much larger clone one base away, and base qualities are not on file. These data come from a study of shared clonotypes between healthy human individuals (dated by TCRdb to the early 2020s). For context, the study as a whole: A couple of women and three men aged 18 to 49 years were included in the cohort. For each donor, CD4 naive and CD4 memory were each run on three plates, CD8 naive on two plates, and CD8 memory on one plate. Libraries were prepared and TCR repertoires were sequenced by different laboratories using diverse techniques, in order to increase sequencing depth and limit assay-specific biases. Blood TCR repertoires of about 5 healthy adults were deeply sequenced to estimate repertoire size and the extent of clonotype sharing between individuals. Between about 0.8 and 9 billion PBMCs per donor were obtained by leukapheresis. Broader findings and caveats from the paper: The small number of donors limited the genetic and exposure-history diversity represented. Based on pairwise subsampling, the degree of clonotype sharing among donors was expected to be affected by sequencing depth. About 5% of naive CD4, 3.5% of naive CD8, roughly 2.4% of memory CD4, and 0.4% of memory CD8 clonotypes were shared across several donors. Incomplete sequencing was indicated by rarefaction of sorted-subset datasets, despite the large sequencing depth. Sampling was restricted to blood, and TCR repertoires in tissues likely differ from the TCR repertoires found in blood. Naive subsets generally had larger estimated clonotype richness than memory subsets did. Compared with non-shared clonotypes, the clonotypes found in all four sorted-subset donors had higher generation probabilities.

Including cysteine and phenylalanine, the CDR3 has 15 amino acids. Just CDR3 DNA is preserved here, 45 bases in frame from base 1. The V and J ends are trimmed by 4 bases and 6 bases, leaving 17 bases between them. CDR1 and CDR2, looked up from the germline V gene, are SGHRS and YFSETQ. Healthy HIV-negative adults with no recently reported acute infections or vaccinations were included as donors. All donors were Caucasian adults living in Nashville, Tennessee, USA. CD4+ T cells were enriched by magnetic negative selection, after which naive cells were positively selected on CD45RA and the negative fraction was taken as the memory subset. Blood was collected by leukapheresis, and PBMCs were isolated by Ficoll-Histopaque density gradient centrifugation and then cryopreserved in liquid nitrogen vapor phase. Analytical flow cytometry was used to check the purity and quantity of every magnetically sorted T cell population. Each sorted fraction had its genomic DNA isolated and then quantified by UV absorbance on a Nanodrop 2000c.

Using the deep immunoSEQ assay, multiplex PCR amplified TCR CDR3 regions from genomic DNA. Extracted genomic DNA from each cell subset was distributed evenly across all wells of several immunoSEQ 96-well plates, and each plate was treated as a replicate. For sorted subsets, 200 to 250 ng genomic DNA, equal to 30,000 to 35,000 T cell genomes, was loaded into each replicate PCR. The purified libraries were quantified using a Qubit 3.0 fluorometer, sized with a Bioanalyzer 2100, and then quantified again using the KAPA Library Quantification kit. Each immunoSEQ 96-well plate was sequenced on its own single-read 150-cycle Illumina NextSeq 550 flow cell. Per the authors' processing: The immunoSEQ output contained only junctional sequences without quality scores, so filtering could not match that applied to full-length reads. Sequences were annotated with PyIR, a Python wrapper for IgBLAST v1.9, and V/J genes and CDR3 were assigned using IMGT germline references. Any read was removed if the V/J assignment was weak (E-value above 1e-6), the CDR3 was missing, or the read contained stop codons, out-of-frame junctions, or ambiguous translated residues. V3J clonotypes were defined as sequences sharing the same inferred V gene, J gene, and CDR3 amino acid sequence. Percentage overlap between repertoires was computed as shared unique clonotypes divided by the size of the smaller repertoire. Three approaches were used to assess repertoire richness: RTK rarefaction, the Chao1 estimator, and Recon v2.1 estimates of unobserved clonotypes. Generation probabilities were computed with OLGA for all TCRbeta clonotypes obtained by the gDNA method from four donors. TCRdb limited this immuneACCESS table to in-frame rearrangements with V and J called. A share of clones is missing; checked studies link under half to unresolved V genes, and the rest is unexplained. V, J and clone size are taken as reported in that table, and D and trimming were inferred from the DNA itself. Across this sample there are some 200,000 clones, with 60% to 80% seen only once. The top ten clones comprise approximately 10% of the sample.

This chain joins TRBV5-1 to TRBJ2-1, with TRBD1 as a weak D call on 8 bases. This TCR derives from a man younger than 45 in good health. The sequenced sample consisted of memory CD4+ T cells sorted from blood. The sample's cell subset or site label, in plain terms: CD45RA-negative fraction. Here the CDR3 is given as CASSLLTGGVNEQFF. The sequenced DNA is TGCGCCAGCAGCCTCCTTACAGGGGGGGTCAATGAGCAGTTCTTC. When the CDR3 is completed using the reference TRBV5-1 and TRBJ2-1 genes on either side, the full variable domain is KAGVTQTPRYLIKTRGQQVTLSCSPISGHRSVSWYQQTPGQGLQFLFEYFSETQRNKGNFPGRFSGRQFSNSRSEMNVSTLELGDSALYLCASSLLTGGVNEQFFGPGTRLTVL.